This T cell receptor (beta chain) was identified during a study of T cell responses to AZD1222 COVID-19 vaccine. Study-wide background: Whether given at about 4 or about 12 weeks, second doses were pooled.

With respect to this clone: Its antigen remains unknown.

Study-level results: Seropositive at baseline were only 5 to 7 AZD1222 recipients.

Profiled with immunoSEQ multiplex PCR; TCRdb holds only in-frame clones, not every one. Found here are tens of thousands of clones, 85% to 90% of them singletons; the top ten hold around 4.9%. V was cut by 2 bases and J by 5 bases, with 10 bases left in between. Germline CDR1 and CDR2: SGHTA and FQGTGA. The CDR3 sequence is 14 residues long. The sequence derives from an adult in good health. The sequenced sample was peripheral blood, obtained on day 0 of AZD1222 vaccination. The gene calls are TRBV7-3 and TRBJ2-1; perhaps TRBD1 as D (5 bases). As DNA, the CDR3 is TGTGCCAGCAGCTTAGGGCAGGGAAACAATGAGCAGTTCTTC. This translates into CASSLGQGNNEQFF.